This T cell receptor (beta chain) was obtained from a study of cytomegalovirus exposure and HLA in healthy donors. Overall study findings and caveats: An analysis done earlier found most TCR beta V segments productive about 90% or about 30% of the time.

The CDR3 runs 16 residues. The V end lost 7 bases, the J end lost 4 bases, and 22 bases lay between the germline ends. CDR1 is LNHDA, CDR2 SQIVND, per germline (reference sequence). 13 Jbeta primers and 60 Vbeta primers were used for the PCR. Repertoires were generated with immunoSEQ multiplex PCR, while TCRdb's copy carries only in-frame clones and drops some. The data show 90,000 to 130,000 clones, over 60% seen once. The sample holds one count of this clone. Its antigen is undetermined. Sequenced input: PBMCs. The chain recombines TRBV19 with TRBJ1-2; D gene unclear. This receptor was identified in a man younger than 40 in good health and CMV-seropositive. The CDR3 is CASTGPGDPVGYGYTF. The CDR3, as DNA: TGTGCCAGTACCGGCCCGGGTGATCCCGTTGGCTATGGCTACACCTTC.